A selection of T cell receptor beta chains follows, all from one sample in a study of T cell responses to AZD1222 COVID-19 vaccine. Libraries were prepared by immunoSEQ multiplex PCR; TCRdb keeps only in-frame clonotypes and omits some of them. The table has 100,000 to 150,000 clones, approximately 88% seen once; the top ten hold 5% to 6%. The specimen was peripheral blood, collected on day 0 of AZD1222 vaccination. These receptors were collected from an adult in good health. Each CDR3 is given with its conserved first and last residue. Fields, in order: clone size, J gene, V gene, D gene, CDR3 protein. A D gene is named only where the DNA matches it firmly. Rows give clone size only sometimes, using once, few, many, or a class for an expanded clone.

>once|TRBJ2-7|TRBV2|TRBD2
CASSLGRGNSYEQYF
>.|TRBJ1-2|TRBV30|.
CAWSETSYGYTF
>.|TRBJ2-7|TRBV5-1|.
CASSRRGDEQYF
>.|TRBJ1-3|TRBV10-2|TRBD1
CASRGGQGAAGGNTIYF
>.|TRBJ1-6|TRBV30|TRBD1
CAWSDPGTGIHNSPLHF
>.|TRBJ2-1|TRBV6-6|TRBD1
CASGLTGPEQFF
>.|TRBJ2-7|TRBV7-3|.
CASSLNAGLGYEQYF
>.|TRBJ1-1|TRBV4-1|.
CASSQANRPTEAFF
>.|TRBJ1-4|TRBV7-9|TRBD1
CASSTRDRGPLFNEKLFF
>.|TRBJ2-3|TRBV27|TRBD2
CASSLVTSGRGTDTQYF